This TCR beta chain came from a study of T cell responses to AZD1222 COVID-19 vaccine. Findings and caveats of the study: Scientists sampled the repertoires only once the peak T cell response had passed. Two AZD1222 doses significantly raised spike-specific TCR breadth and depth over controls. The donor cohort was predominantly white British with a female majority, and clonal diversity may have been underestimated. Spike regions recognized by vaccine-associated CD4 TCRs spanned the protein, led by 160-218 and 743-854.

The assay was immunoSEQ multiplex PCR, and TCRdb's table has in-frame clones only and misses some. The repertoire consists of about 190,000 clones, with around 90% occurring once and the leading ten covering 0.75% to 1%. A remark on this clone: Its target is not known.

The CDR3 extends over 17 amino acids. Germline assignment: CDR1 LNHDA and CDR2 SQIVND (reference sequence). V lost 0 bases to trimming and J lost 0 bases; unmatched junction nucleotides: 5. This TCR was sampled from an adult in good health. The rearrangement joins TRBV19 to TRBJ2-4; 7 positions match TRBD2. Material: peripheral blood, obtained on day 0 of AZD1222 vaccination. The CDR3 DNA is TGTGCCAGTAGTATAGACAGGGAGGGGTTAGCCAAAAACATTCAGTACTTC. This sequence encodes CASSIDREGLAKNIQYF.